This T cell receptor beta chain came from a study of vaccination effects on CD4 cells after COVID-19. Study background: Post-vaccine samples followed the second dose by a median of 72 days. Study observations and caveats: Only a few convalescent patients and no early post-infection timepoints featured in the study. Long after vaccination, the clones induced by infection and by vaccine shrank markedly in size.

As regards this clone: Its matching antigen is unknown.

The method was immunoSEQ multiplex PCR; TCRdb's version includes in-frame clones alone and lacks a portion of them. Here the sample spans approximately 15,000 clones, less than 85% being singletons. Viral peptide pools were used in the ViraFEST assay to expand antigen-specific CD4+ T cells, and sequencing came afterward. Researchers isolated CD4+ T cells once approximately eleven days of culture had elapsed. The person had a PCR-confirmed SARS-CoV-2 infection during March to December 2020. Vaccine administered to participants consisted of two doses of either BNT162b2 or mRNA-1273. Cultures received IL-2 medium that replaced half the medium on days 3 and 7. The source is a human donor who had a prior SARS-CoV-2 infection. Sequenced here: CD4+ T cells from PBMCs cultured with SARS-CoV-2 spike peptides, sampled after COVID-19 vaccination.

The CDR3 here is CASSTTSGRGKETQYF. Here the CDR3 DNA reads TGTGCCAGCAGCACGACTAGCGGGAGGGGGAAAGAGACCCAGTACTTC. The rearrangement uses TRBV21-1 and TRBJ2-5; the tabulated D call, TRBD2, remains unverified against the DNA. TRBV21-1 is a pseudogene. The CDR3 loop spans 16 amino acids.